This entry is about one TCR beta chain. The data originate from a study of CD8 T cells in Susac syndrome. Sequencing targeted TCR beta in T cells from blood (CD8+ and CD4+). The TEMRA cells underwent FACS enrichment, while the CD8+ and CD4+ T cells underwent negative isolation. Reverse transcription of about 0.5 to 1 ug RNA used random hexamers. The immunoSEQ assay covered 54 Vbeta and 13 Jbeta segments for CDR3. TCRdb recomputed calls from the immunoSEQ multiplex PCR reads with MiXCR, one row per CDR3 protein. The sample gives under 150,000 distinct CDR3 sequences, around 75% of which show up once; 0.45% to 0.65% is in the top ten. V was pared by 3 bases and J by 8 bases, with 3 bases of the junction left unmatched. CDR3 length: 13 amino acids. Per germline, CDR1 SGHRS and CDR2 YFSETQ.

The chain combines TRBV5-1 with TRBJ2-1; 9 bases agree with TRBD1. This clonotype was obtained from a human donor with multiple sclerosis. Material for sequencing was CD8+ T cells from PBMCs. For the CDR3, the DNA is TGCGCCAGCAGCTCCGGGACAGGGTATGAGCAGTTCTTC. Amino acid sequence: CASSSGTGYEQFF.